This T cell receptor (beta chain) was documented in a study of cytomegalovirus exposure and HLA in healthy donors. About the study: Ancestry clustering placed 70% to 85% of around 400 genotyped donors in the Caucasian-associated cluster.

Use of 60 Vbeta and 13 Jbeta primers characterized the PCR. The method was immunoSEQ multiplex PCR; TCRdb's version includes in-frame clones alone and lacks a portion of them. This sample carries some 130,000 clones, around 63% of them seen once, and the ten largest clones take around 1.6%. From germline, CDR1 is SGHVS and CDR2 FNYEAQ. V shed 0 bases and J shed 1 base, with 9 bases lying between them. The CDR3 is 15 amino acids. The source is a human donor in good health. Sequences were obtained from PBMCs. V gene TRBV7-6 combines with J gene TRBJ1-1, with D hard to call. CDR3 in amino acids: CASSLAAGSNTEAFF. In DNA form, the CDR3 reads TGTGCCAGCAGCTTAGCGGCCGGGTCGAACACTGAAGCTTTCTTT.